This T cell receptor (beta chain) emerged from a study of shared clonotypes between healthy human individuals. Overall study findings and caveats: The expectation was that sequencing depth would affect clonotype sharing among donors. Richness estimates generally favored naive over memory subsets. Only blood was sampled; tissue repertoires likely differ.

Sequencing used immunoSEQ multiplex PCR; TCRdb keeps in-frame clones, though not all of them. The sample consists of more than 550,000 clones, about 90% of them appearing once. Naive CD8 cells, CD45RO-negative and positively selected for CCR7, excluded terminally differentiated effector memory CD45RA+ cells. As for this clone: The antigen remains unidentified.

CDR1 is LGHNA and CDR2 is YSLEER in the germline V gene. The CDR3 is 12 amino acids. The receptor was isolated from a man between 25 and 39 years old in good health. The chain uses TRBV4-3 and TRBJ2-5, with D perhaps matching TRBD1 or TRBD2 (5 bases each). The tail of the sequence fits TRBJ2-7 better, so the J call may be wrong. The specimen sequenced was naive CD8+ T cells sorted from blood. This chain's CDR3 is CASSQGGYEQYF. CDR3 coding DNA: TGCGCCAGCAGCCAAGGGGGGTACGAGCAGTACTTC.